Below, 15 T cell receptor beta chains from the same sample are listed, as sequenced in a study of cytotoxic CD8 clonotypes in ibrutinib-treated CLL. This table comes from immunoSEQ multiplex PCR, and its TCRdb copy is limited to in-frame clones, with some not included. The table includes 50,000 to 65,000 clones, about 72% detected once. The sequences come from PBMCs, collected after 12 months of ibrutinib treatment. The source is a human donor with chronic lymphocytic leukemia.

V is TRBV19 and J is TRBJ1-1; 8 positions match TRBD1. The germline gives CDR1 LNHDA, CDR2 SQIVND (reference sequence). The CDR3 spans 13 residues. The junction had 1 base not matched to a gene; V was cut back by 6 bases and J by 1 base. The CDR3 loop is CASRDRGNTEAFF. The CDR3, as DNA: TGTGCCAGTAGAGACAGGGGGAACACTGAAGCTTTCTTT.

V and J are TRBV19 and TRBJ1-2; a weak D match, TRBD1 (6 bases). This CDR3 has 13 amino acids. V was cut by 4 bases and J by 4 bases, with 10 bases left in between. In germline, CDR1 is LNHDA, CDR2 SQIVND (reference sequence). In DNA, the CDR3 is TGTGCCAGTAGTACCCGGGGGCCCTATGGCTACACCTTC. This sequence encodes CASSTRGPYGYTF.

The chain recombines TRBV7-9 with TRBJ2-1, with TRBD2 identical over 10 bases. Germline CDR1 is SEHNR and CDR2 is FQNEAQ (reference sequence). Trimming took 5 bases from V and 7 from J; bases not matched to a gene: 8. The CDR3 runs to 15 residues. For the CDR3, the DNA is TGTGCCAGCAGCCAACTAGCGGGACGACCGAATGAGCAGTTCTTC. This translates into CASSQLAGRPNEQFF.

The genes are TRBV30 and TRBJ2-3; TRBD1 aligns across 8 bases. Germline V gives CDR1 GTSNPN, CDR2 SVGIG (reference sequence). The CDR3 is 14 amino acids. V shed 4 bases and J 2 bases; nucleotides not matched to a gene: 5. CDR3 DNA sequence: TGTGCCTGGACAGGGGGCCCTCTCACAGATACGCAGTATTTT. It yields the protein CAWTGGPLTDTQYF.

V gene TRBV5-1 combines with J gene TRBJ1-3; 7 bases fit TRBD1. This CDR3 has 17 residues. Unmatched junction bases numbered 11, after V lost 0 bases and J lost 5 bases. Germline loops: CDR1 SGHRS, CDR2 YFSETQ. The DNA of the CDR3 is TGCGCCAGCAGCTTGGAAGGGGGCTGGGGGCAGAGAAACACCATATATTTT. Amino acid sequence: CASSLEGGWGQRNTIYF.

The chain links TRBV6-6 to TRBJ1-1; D remains ambiguous. CDR1 is MNHNY, CDR2 SVGAGI, per germline (reference sequence). Trimming stripped 0 bases from V and 6 bases from J, with 14 bases between. CDR3 length: 15 residues. In DNA, the CDR3 is TGTGCCAGCAGTTACTCGACTTCCGAGGGCGCTGAAGCTTTCTTT. It encodes CASSYSTSEGAEAFF.

The V call is TRBV5-1, the J call TRBJ2-4; D is possibly TRBD2 (6 bases). There are 14 residues in the CDR3. The germline V gene has CDR1 SGHRS and CDR2 YFSETQ. V was cut by 0 bases and J by 6 bases, with 10 bases left in between. This CDR3 reads CASSLAGVSNIQYF. The DNA of the CDR3 is TGCGCCAGCAGCTTGGCGGGAGTCTCAAACATTCAGTACTTC.

This clone was counted only a few times. The rearrangement links TRBV6-5 to TRBJ2-2, with 8 bases lining up with TRBD1. V gave up 0 bases and J gave up 2 bases; unmatched junction bases: 2. Germline lookup yields CDR1 MNHEY and CDR2 SVGAGI. CDR3 size: 16 residues. Here the CDR3 reads CASSYSTGVNTGELFF. In DNA, the CDR3 is TGTGCCAGCAGTTACTCGACAGGGGTTAACACCGGGGAGCTGTTTTTT.

As DNA, the CDR3 is TGCGCCAGCAGCCAGAATCTTAATGAAAAACTGTTTTTT. Encoded protein: CASSQNLNEKLFF. The gene calls are TRBV5-1 and TRBJ1-4; D unresolved. This CDR3 spans 13 amino acids. Germline V gene sequence: CDR1 SGHRS, CDR2 YFSETQ. The ends were cut back, 4 bases at V and 4 bases at J, with 8 bases in the middle.

This chain joins TRBV5-1 and TRBJ2-7; D ambiguous. With 7 bases removed from V and 4 bases from J, the gap between germline ends came to 18 bases. The germline V gene encodes CDR1 SGHRS and CDR2 YFSETQ. The CDR3 is made up of 14 amino acids. CDR3: CASAPNRVGYEQYF. CDR3 nucleotides: TGCGCCAGCGCCCCTAATAGGGTCGGGTACGAGCAGTACTTC.

This rearrangement joins TRBV9 to TRBJ2-2; 8 nucleotides match TRBD2. The CDR3 covers 15 residues. Germline lookup yields CDR1 SGDLS and CDR2 YYNGEE. V trimming: 0 bases; J trimming: 5 bases; junction bases outside the gene matches: 3. The DNA for the CDR3 is TGTGCCAGCAGCGTAGTGGCGGGAGGAACCGGGGAGCTGTTTTTT. This codes for CASSVVAGGTGELFF. Looking up the rest from reference TRBV9 and TRBJ2-2 gives the full variable domain: DSGVTQTPKHLITATGQRVTLRCSPRSGDLSVYWYQQSLDQGLQFLIQYYNGEERAKGNILERFSAQQFPDLHSELNLSSLELGDSALYFCASSVVAGGTGELFFGEGSRLTVL.

In its sample, this clone was seen once. The CDR3 nucleotides read TGTGCCAGCAGCTTAGTTCGGGGACAGGGGGCGCGTGCTGAAGCTTTCTTT. It codes for CASSLVRGQGARAEAFF. The J gene is TRBJ1-1, the V gene TRBV11-2, with 12 positions matching TRBD1. J lost 6 bases, V lost 1 base, and 9 bases had no gene match. The CDR3 is 17 amino acids. Germline CDR1 reads SGHAT; CDR2 reads FQNNGV.

J is TRBJ1-5 and V is TRBV15; 9 bases line up with TRBD1. The V gene's germline CDR1 is LNHNV and CDR2 YYDKDF (reference sequence). With 4 bases clipped from V and 1 base from J, the junction kept 2 bases outside the gene matches. The CDR3 length is 15 residues. CDR3 sequence reads: CATSNDRGSNQPQHF. The CDR3 DNA reads TGTGCCACCAGCAACGACAGGGGGAGCAATCAGCCCCAGCATTTT. Using reference TRBV15 and TRBJ1-5 for the parts outside the CDR3, the full variable domain is DAMVIQNPRYQVTQFGKPVTLSCSQTLNHNVMYWYQQKSSQAPKLLFHYYDKDFNNEADTPDNFQSRRPNTSFCFLDIRSPGLGDTAMYLCATSNDRGSNQPQHFGDGTRLSIL.

This rearrangement joins TRBV28 to TRBJ1-1, with D possibly TRBD1 on 5 matching bases. The V gene lost 2 bases and the J gene lost 1 base, with 8 bases spanning the gap. The CDR3 is 14 amino acids. Germline lookup yields CDR1 MDHEN and CDR2 SYDVKM. CDR3 DNA sequence: TGTGCCAGCAGTTTAGCGACAGCGAACACTGAAGCTTTCTTT. This sequence encodes CASSLATANTEAFF.

This clone was seen only a few times. The gene calls are TRBV19 and TRBJ1-5; 7 positions agree with TRBD1. The CDR3 has 15 amino acids. V gave up 3 bases and J gave up 4 bases; unmatched junction bases: 6. Looked up from germline, CDR1 is LNHDA and CDR2 is SQIVND (reference sequence). The CDR3 protein is CASSIGTGENQPQHF. The CDR3 coding sequence is TGTGCCAGTAGTATCGGCACAGGGGAAAATCAGCCCCAGCATTTT.